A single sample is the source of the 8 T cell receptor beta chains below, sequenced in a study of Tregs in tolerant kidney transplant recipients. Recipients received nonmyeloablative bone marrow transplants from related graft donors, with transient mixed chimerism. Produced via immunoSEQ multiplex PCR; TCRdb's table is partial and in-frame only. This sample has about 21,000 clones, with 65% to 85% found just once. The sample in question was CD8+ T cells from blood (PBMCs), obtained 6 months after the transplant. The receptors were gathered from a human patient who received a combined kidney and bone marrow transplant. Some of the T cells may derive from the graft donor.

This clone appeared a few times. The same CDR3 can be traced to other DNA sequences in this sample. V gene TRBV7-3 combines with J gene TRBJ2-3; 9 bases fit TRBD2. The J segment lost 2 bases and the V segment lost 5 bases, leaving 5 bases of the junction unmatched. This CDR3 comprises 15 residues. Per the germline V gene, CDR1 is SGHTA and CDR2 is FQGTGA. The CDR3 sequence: CASSRLAGYTDTQYF. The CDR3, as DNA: TGTGCCAGCAGCCGGCTAGCGGGATACACAGATACGCAGTATTTT.

CDR3 loop: CASSLQGRGYSGANVLTF. The CDR3 DNA is TGTGCCAGCAGCTTACAAGGCCGGGGGTATTCTGGGGCCAACGTCCTGACTTTC. This rearrangement joins TRBV7-3 to TRBJ2-6, with D perhaps TRBD2 (6 bases). The CDR3 is 18 residues long. V was pared by 2 bases and J by 1 base, with 15 bases between. From germline, CDR1 is SGHTA and CDR2 FQGTGA. Based on the CDR3 plus reference TRBV7-3 and TRBJ2-6, the full variable domain is GAGVSQTPSNKVTEKGKYVELRCDPISGHTALYWYRQSLGQGPEFLIYFQGTGAADDSGLPNDRFFAVRPEGSVSTLKIQRTERGDSAVYLCASSLQGRGYSGANVLTFGAGSRLTVL.

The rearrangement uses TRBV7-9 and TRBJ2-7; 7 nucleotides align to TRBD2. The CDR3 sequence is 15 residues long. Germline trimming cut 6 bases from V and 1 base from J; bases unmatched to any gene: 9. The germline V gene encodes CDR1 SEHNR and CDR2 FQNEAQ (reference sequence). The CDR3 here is CASSYTTSSSYEQYF. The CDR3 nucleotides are TGTGCCAGCAGTTATACGACTAGCTCGTCCTACGAGCAGTACTTC.

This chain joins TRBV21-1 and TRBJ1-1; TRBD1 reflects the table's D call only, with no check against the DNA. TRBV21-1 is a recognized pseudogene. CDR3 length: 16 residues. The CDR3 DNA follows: TGTGCCAGCAGCAAAGCGCTCCAGGTCATGAACACTGAAGCTTTCTTT. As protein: CASSKALQVMNTEAFF.

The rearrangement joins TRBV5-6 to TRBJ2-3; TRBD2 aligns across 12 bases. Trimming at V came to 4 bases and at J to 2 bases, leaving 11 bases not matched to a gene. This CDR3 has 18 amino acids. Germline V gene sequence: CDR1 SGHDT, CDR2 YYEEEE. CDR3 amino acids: CASSSPTSGGIVTDTQYF. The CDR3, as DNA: TGTGCCAGCAGCAGTCCCACTAGCGGGGGGATAGTCACAGATACGCAGTATTTT.

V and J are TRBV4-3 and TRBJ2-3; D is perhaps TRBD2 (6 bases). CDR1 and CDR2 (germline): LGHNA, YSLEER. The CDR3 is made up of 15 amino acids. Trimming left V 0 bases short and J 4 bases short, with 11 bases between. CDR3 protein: CASSQDRRGADTQYF. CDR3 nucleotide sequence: TGCGCCAGCAGCCAAGATCGGAGGGGCGCAGATACGCAGTATTTT.

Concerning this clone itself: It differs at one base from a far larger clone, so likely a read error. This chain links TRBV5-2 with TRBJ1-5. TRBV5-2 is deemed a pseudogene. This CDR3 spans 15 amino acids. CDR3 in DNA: TGTGCCAGCAGCCCTCGTGGGGGGGTGGATCAGCCCCAGCATTTT. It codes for CASSPRGGVDQPQHF.

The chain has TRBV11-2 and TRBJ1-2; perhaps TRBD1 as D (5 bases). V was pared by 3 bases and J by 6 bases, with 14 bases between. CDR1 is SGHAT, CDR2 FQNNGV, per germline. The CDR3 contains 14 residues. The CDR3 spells CASSLGGSWHGYTF. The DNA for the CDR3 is TGTGCCAGCAGCTTGGGGGGGAGTTGGCATGGCTACACCTTC.